The TCR beta chain under discussion was sequenced for a study of beta chain features in type 1 diabetes. Study outcomes and limitations: A moderate, significant TCRB CDR3 shortening appeared in type 1 diabetes across four CD4+ subsets.

This clone was detected a few times. The antigen is not known. As every portion of the isolated RNA was reverse transcribed, the sequencing read expressed TCRB transcripts. Naive, central memory and regulatory T cell samples averaged roughly 3.5 million reads. Assay used: immunoSEQ multiplex PCR; TCRdb lists only in-frame clones, some missing. The sample lists some 640,000 clones, over 11% seen once, with roughly 0.04% in the top ten. V dropped 3 bases and J dropped 5; count of bases not matched to a gene: 6. Germline V gene sequence: CDR1 GTSNPN, CDR2 SVGIG (reference sequence). The CDR3 contains 14 residues.

This chain uses TRBV30 with TRBJ2-2, with TRBD1 identical over 7 bases. The sequence was obtained from a man aged 18 to 30 with type 1 diabetes. The specimen was naive CD4+ T cells from blood. CDR3 coding DNA: TGTGCCTGGAGAACGACAGGGAATACCGGGGAGCTGTTTTTT. Residues: CAWRTTGNTGELFF.